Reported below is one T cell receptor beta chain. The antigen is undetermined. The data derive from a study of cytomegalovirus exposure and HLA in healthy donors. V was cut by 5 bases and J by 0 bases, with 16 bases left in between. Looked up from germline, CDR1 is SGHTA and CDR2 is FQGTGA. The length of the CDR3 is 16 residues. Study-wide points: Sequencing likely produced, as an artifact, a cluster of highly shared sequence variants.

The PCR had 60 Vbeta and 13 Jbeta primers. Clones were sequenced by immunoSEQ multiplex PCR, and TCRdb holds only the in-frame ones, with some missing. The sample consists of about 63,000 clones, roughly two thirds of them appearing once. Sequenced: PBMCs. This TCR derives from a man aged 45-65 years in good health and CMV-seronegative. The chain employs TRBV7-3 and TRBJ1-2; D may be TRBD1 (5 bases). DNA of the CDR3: TGTGCCAGCAGCGGGGGAGGGGCAGGGACTAACTATGGCTACACCTTC. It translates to CASSGGGAGTNYGYTF.